The 20 T cell receptor beta chains reported below all come from one sample, sequenced in a study of CD8+CD57+ T cells in acquired aplastic anemia. Genomic DNA constituted the template upon which TCR beta VDJ and CDR3 profiling was performed. TCRdb passed the reads through MiXCR, listing each CDR3 protein once. The data hold about half a million distinct CDR3 sequences, with more than 25% observed a single time. In patients chosen for sequencing, flow cytometry had shown CD8+CD57+ cell expansion. Sequenced: sorted CD4+, CD8+, or CD8+CD57+ T cells (not recorded which) from PBMCs. The receptors were gathered from a human donor with aplastic anemia.

J is TRBJ1-1 and V is TRBV6-5, with a weak D call TRBD1 (6 bases). Germline-derived CDR1 and CDR2 are MNHEY and SVGAGI. This CDR3 contains 17 residues. Trimming left V 2 bases short and J 0 bases short, with 16 bases between. CDR3 loop: CASSYPAWGGLNTEAFF. CDR3 in DNA: TGTGCCAGCAGTTACCCGGCATGGGGGGGGCTGAACACTGAAGCTTTCTTT.

This clonotype has ten or more counts. The CDR3 DNA reads as TGTGCCAGCATTAATTCACCCCTCCACTTT. Its translation is CASINSPLHF. V and J are TRBV12-3 or TRBV12-4 and TRBJ1-6; D is ambiguous. V was trimmed by 7 bases and J by 6 bases, leaving 1 base between them. The length of the CDR3 is 10 residues.

This clonotype was picked up many times. V and J are TRBV7-6 and TRBJ1-4, with D unclear. In germline, CDR1 is SGHVS, CDR2 FNYEAQ. V lost 5 bases and J 0 bases, leaving 13 bases between the germline ends. There are 16 residues in the CDR3. The CDR3 DNA is TGTGCCAGCAGCAGCCCTAATTGGACAACTAATGAAAAACTGTTTTTT. This encodes CASSSPNWTTNEKLFF. Looking up the rest from reference TRBV7-6 and TRBJ1-4 gives the full variable domain: GAGVSQSPRYKVTKRGQDVALRCDPISGHVSLYWYRQALGQGPEFLTYFNYEAQQDKSGLPNDRFSAERPEGSISTLTIQRTEQRDSAMYRCASSSPNWTTNEKLFFGSGTQLSVL.

This clonotype was recorded at least ten times. The CDR3 DNA sequence: TGTGCCAGCATCCCAGCAATAGTCGCACCCCTCCACTTT. Amino acid sequence: CASIPAIVAPLHF. The V and J genes are TRBV2 and TRBJ1-6; no definite D call. Trimming shortened V by 7 bases and J by 11 bases, and 15 bases separated the two germline ends. Germline V gives CDR1 SNHLY, CDR2 FYNNEI. The CDR3 contains 13 residues.

Only a few counts were recorded for this clonotype. J is TRBJ2-6 and V is TRBV10-3; D not resolved. V lost 6 bases and J lost 0, with 6 bases in between. Germline V gene sequence: CDR1 ENHRY, CDR2 SYGVKD. CDR3 length: 14 amino acids. The CDR3, as DNA: TGTGCCATCAGGGTCAGCTCTGGGGCCAACGTCCTGACTTTC. Its protein product is CAIRVSSGANVLTF.

This clonotype has a count of ten or more. The chain carries TRBV25-1 and TRBJ1-1, with D unclear. Germline V CDR1 and CDR2: MGHDK, SYGVNS. Trimming left V 6 bases short and J 6 bases short, with 8 bases between. The CDR3 consists of 11 residues. CDR3 bases: TGTGCCAGCAGGTATGGAGCTGAAGCTTTCTTT. It codes for CASRYGAEAFF.

The chain carries TRBV20-1 and TRBJ2-2, with D hard to call. CDR1 and CDR2 from the germline V gene are DFQATT and SNEGSKA (reference sequence). Trimming cost V 5 bases and J 6 bases, with 10 bases left between them. This CDR3 region has 12 residues. The chain's CDR3 is CSAERFAGELFF. CDR3 bases: TGCAGTGCTGAGAGGTTTGCCGGGGAGCTGTTTTTT.

This clonotype came up many times. The V and J genes are TRBV7-6 and TRBJ1-3, with D uncertain. This CDR3 contains 17 residues. Germline-derived CDR1 and CDR2 are SGHVS and FNYEAQ. V lost 6 bases to trimming and J lost 0 bases, with 18 bases between them. CDR3 bases: TGTGCCAGCAGATCTCTAGGGCGGCGTAGCTCTGGAAACACCATATATTTT. Its protein product is CASRSLGRRSSGNTIYF.

This clonotype was observed many times. The chain is built from TRBV29-1 and TRBJ2-3; TRBD1 agrees at 7 bases. Germline CDR1 and CDR2: SQVTM and ANQGSEA. CDR3 size: 14 residues. V was pared by 6 bases and J by 4 bases, with 10 bases of the junction left unmatched. Written as DNA, the CDR3 is TGCAGCGTGAAGGGGGCCGGGATCGCAGATACGCAGTATTTT. Its translation is CSVKGAGIADTQYF.

This sequence joins TRBV20-1 and TRBJ1-5; 7 bases agree with TRBD1. The CDR3 spans 15 residues. Germline V CDR1 and CDR2: DFQATT, SNEGSKA (reference sequence). V lost 6 bases and J lost 3; bases outside the gene matches: 11. The CDR3 sequence is CSASSPGGVNQPQHF. Written as DNA, the CDR3 is TGCAGTGCCAGCTCACCAGGGGGGGTCAATCAGCCCCAGCATTTT.

The count of this clonotype is one. The chain carries TRBV7-3 and TRBJ2-5; 11 positions agree with TRBD2. The CDR3 contains 15 residues. Germline V CDR1 and CDR2: SGHTA, FQGTGA. The J segment lost 5 bases and the V segment lost 5 bases, leaving 7 bases of the junction unmatched. CDR3 nucleotide sequence: TGTGCCAGCAGCCTAATAGCGGGAGGGCAGGAGACCCAGTACTTC. Its translation: CASSLIAGGQETQYF.

In its sample, this clonotype was seen many times. The chain employs TRBV2 and TRBJ1-4, with TRBD1 matching over 8 bases. After removal of 6 bases from V and 8 bases from J, the junction contained 8 bases not matched to a gene. This CDR3 has 14 residues. From germline, CDR1 is SNHLY and CDR2 FYNNEI. For the CDR3, the DNA is TGTGCCAGCAGGGTACAGGGGGTTGACGAAAAACTGTTTTTT. This encodes CASRVQGVDEKLFF.

This clonotype occurred many times. The V gene is TRBV7-2, the J gene TRBJ2-5; D perhaps matches TRBD1 (6 bases). V lost 5 bases to trimming and J lost 5 bases, with 9 bases between them. The CDR3 runs to 12 residues. Per the germline V gene, CDR1 is SGHTA and CDR2 is FQGNSA. The DNA for the CDR3 is TGTGCCAGCAGCCACAGGGTCGAGACCCAGTACTTC. Residues: CASSHRVETQYF.

The chain joins TRBV14 to TRBJ2-5, with TRBD1 matching over 11 bases. The V segment lost 4 bases and the J segment 2 bases; nucleotides outside the gene matches: 3. The CDR3 contains 15 residues. The germline gives CDR1 SGHDN, CDR2 FVKESK. Written as DNA, the CDR3 is TGTGCCAGCAGCCGTGGGGACAGGGGGCAAGAGACCCAGTACTTC. Amino acids: CASSRGDRGQETQYF.

This sequence joins TRBV5-6 and TRBJ1-6; possible D gene TRBD1, 6 bases. The CDR3 is 17 amino acids. The V end lost 4 bases, the J end lost 3 bases, and 17 bases lay between the germline ends. The V gene's germline CDR1 is SGHDT and CDR2 YYEEEE. CDR3 in amino acids: CASSPYGGDYYNSPLHF. CDR3 coding DNA: TGTGCCAGCAGCCCTTACGGGGGCGACTACTATAATTCACCCCTCCACTTT.

The chain employs TRBV11-2 and TRBJ2-1, with 12 bases fitting TRBD2. This CDR3 region has 17 residues. Germline V gene sequence: CDR1 SGHAT, CDR2 FQNNGV. The junction had 8 bases not matched to a gene; V was cut back by 4 bases and J by 4 bases. The CDR3 spells CASSSPWTSGDYNEQFF. CDR3 sequence (DNA): TGTGCCAGCAGCTCGCCCTGGACTAGCGGGGATTACAATGAGCAGTTCTTC.

The chain uses TRBV7-2 and TRBJ2-7; D unclear. CDR1 is SGHTA, CDR2 FQGNSA, per germline. With 5 bases removed from V and 6 bases from J, the gap between germline ends came to 14 bases. The CDR3 is 13 amino acids. The CDR3 loop is CASSLPKGGEQYF. As DNA, the CDR3 is TGTGCCAGCAGCCTGCCCAAGGGTGGCGAGCAGTACTTC.

To note about this clonotype: Germline and junction disagree at one end, which may indicate a read error. This rearrangement joins TRBV24-1 to TRBJ2-7; the match to TRBD2 covers 11 bases. CDR3 length: 16 amino acids. CDR1 and CDR2 (germline): KGHDR, SFDVKD. The DNA for the CDR3 is TGTGCCAGCAGTTACAAAGGACTAGCGGGCTCCTACGAGCAGTACTTC. It codes for CASSYKGLAGSYEQYF.

This CDR3 is CASSETSGGTVLTEAFF. In DNA, the CDR3 is TGCGCCAGCAGTGAGACATCAGGGGGCACCGTACTAACTGAAGCTTTCTTT. V usage is TRBV10-1 and J usage is TRBJ1-1; 8 nucleotides align to TRBD1. Germline CDR1 WNHNN, CDR2 SYGVQD (reference sequence). The CDR3 totals 17 residues. Trimming removed 2 bases from V and 5 bases from J; junction bases left unmatched: 13.

This clonotype has just a few counts. This chain joins TRBV20-1 and TRBJ1-2; D remains ambiguous. V lost 8 bases and J 8 bases, leaving 15 bases between the germline ends. The CDR3 loop spans 11 amino acids. Germline loops: CDR1 DFQATT, CDR2 SNEGSKA (reference sequence). CDR3 in DNA: TGCAGTTACGAGGTGCGTGGGGGCTACACCTTC. Translating it yields CSYEVRGGYTF.